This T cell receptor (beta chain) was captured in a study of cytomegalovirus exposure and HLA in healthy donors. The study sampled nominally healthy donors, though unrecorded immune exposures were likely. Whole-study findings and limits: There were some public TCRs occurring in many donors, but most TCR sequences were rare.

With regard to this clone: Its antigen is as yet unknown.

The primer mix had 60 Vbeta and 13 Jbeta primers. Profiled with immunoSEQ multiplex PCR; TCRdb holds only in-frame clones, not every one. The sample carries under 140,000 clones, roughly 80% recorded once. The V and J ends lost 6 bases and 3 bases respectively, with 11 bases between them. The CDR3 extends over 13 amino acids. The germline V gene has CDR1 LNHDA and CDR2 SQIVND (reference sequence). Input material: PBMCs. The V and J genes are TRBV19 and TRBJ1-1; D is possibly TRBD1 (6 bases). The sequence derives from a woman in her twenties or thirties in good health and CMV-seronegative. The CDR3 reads CASSGRGYTEAFF. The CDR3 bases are TGTGCCAGTAGCGGGAGGGGGTACACTGAAGCTTTCTTT.